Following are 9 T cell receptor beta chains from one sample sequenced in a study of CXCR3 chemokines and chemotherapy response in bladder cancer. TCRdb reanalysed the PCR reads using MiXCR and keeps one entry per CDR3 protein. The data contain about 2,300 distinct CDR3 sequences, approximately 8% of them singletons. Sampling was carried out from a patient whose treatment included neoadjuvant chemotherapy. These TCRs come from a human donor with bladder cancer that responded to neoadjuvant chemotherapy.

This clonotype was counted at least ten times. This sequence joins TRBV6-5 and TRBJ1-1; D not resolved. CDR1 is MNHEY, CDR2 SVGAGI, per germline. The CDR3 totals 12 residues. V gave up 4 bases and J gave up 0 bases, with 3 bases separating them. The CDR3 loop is CASSSMNTEAFF. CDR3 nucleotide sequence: TGTGCCAGCAGTTCCATGAACACTGAAGCTTTCTTT.

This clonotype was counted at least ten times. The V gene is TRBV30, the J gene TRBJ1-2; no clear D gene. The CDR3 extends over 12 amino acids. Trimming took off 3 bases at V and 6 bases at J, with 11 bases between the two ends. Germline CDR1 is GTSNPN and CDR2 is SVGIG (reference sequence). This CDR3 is CAWSPGGNGYTF. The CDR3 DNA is TGTGCCTGGAGCCCAGGAGGGAATGGCTACACCTTC.

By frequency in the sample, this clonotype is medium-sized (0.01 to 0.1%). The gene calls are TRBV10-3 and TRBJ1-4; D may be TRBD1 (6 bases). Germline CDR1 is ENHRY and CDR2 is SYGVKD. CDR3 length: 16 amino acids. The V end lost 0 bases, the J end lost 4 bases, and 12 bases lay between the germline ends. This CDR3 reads CAISESEGQLNEKLFF. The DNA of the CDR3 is TGTGCCATCAGTGAGTCGGAGGGACAACTTAATGAAAAACTGTTTTTT.

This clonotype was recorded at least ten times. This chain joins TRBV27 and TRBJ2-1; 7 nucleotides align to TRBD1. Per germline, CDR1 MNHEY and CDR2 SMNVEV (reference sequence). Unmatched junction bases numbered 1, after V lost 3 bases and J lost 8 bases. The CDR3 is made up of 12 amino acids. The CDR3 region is CASSFGTDEQFF. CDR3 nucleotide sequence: TGTGCCAGCAGTTTCGGGACAGATGAGCAGTTCTTC.

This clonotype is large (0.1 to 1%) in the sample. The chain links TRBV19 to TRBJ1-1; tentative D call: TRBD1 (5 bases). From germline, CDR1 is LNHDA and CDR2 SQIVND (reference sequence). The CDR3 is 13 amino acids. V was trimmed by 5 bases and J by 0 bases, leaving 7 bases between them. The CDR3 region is CASSGTLNTEAFF. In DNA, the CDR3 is TGTGCCAGTAGTGGGACCCTGAACACTGAAGCTTTCTTT.

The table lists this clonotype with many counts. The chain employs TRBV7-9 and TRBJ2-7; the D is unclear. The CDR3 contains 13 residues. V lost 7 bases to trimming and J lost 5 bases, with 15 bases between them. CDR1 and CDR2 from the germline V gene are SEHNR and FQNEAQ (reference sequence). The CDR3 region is CASIPFGFNEQYF. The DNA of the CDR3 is TGTGCCAGCATCCCATTCGGGTTCAACGAGCAGTACTTC.

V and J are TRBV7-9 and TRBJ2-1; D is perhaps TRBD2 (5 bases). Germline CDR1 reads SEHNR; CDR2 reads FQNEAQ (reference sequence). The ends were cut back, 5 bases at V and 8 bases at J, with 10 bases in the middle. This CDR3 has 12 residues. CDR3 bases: TGTGCCAGCAGCCCACTAGGAGATGAGCAGTTCTTC. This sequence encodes CASSPLGDEQFF.

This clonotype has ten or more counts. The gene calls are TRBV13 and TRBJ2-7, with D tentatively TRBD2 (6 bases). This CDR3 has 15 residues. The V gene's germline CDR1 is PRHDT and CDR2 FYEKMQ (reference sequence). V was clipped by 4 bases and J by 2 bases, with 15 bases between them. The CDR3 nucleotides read TGTGCCAGCAGCTCATCAAGGGAGGATCCCTACGAGCAGTACTTC. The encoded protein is CASSSSREDPYEQYF.

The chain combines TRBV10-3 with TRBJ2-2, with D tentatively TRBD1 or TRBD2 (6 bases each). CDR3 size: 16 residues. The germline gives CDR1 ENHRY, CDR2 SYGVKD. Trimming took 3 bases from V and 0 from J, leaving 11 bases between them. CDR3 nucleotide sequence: TGTGCCATCAGTGACAGGGGAGGTTCGAACACCGGGGAGCTGTTTTTT. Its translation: CAISDRGGSNTGELFF.